The rows below give T cell receptor beta chains drawn from one sample of a study of blood T cell repertoires in COVID-19. Data came from immunoSEQ multiplex PCR; TCRdb stores just in-frame clones and leaves some out. The sample records 40,000 to 60,000 clones, approximately 86% being singletons. Material for sequencing was peripheral blood. All receptors come from a human donor in a cohort sampled during active COVID-19. CDR3s leave out the opening cysteine and the closing phenylalanine or tryptophan. Fields, in order: J gene, V gene, CDR3 protein.

TRBJ1-2	TRBV5-1	ASSVQENYGYT
TRBJ1-6	TRBV30	AWTATPAGGNSPLH
TRBJ1-1	TRBV5-8	ASSTLGQGASSEAF
TRBJ1-1	TRBV7-9	ASSFAYTEAF
TRBJ2-1	TRBV23-1	ASSQQGTVTYNEQF
TRBJ1-2	TRBV6-6	ASSYGPQPQRYT
TRBJ1-2	TRBV15	ATSRADRNDYGYT
TRBJ2-2	TRBV7-2	ASSVPVKTGELF
TRBJ1-6	TRBV21-1	ASSPGTGRSPLH
TRBJ1-2	TRBV28	ASSFHQARSYGYT
TRBJ2-1	TRBV30	AWSGGERLSNEQF
TRBJ2-7	TRBV28	ASSPGPAYEQY
TRBJ2-1	TRBV19	ASSTRRTSEHEQF
TRBJ1-1	TRBV5-1	ASSFAGGTEAF
TRBJ2-5	TRBV28	ASSSPGGQETQY
TRBJ2-5	TRBV7-2	ASSPRAGVLGGQETQY
TRBJ1-1	TRBV16	ASSFAGDTEAF
TRBJ1-2	TRBV5-1	ASSLVGQYGYT
TRBJ2-6	TRBV5-1	ASSLDRVAGANVLT
TRBJ2-7	TRBV6-6	ASSYSGQKKEQY
TRBJ2-3	TRBV7-2	ASSKLSTPGLQRTDTQY
TRBJ2-2	TRBV7-6	ASSLQEAGGTGELF
TRBJ2-7	TRBV4-2	ASSQDSGSGVYEQY
TRBJ2-7	TRBV18	ASSLGARQFEQY
TRBJ2-3	TRBV19	ASSIGVRTDTQY
TRBJ1-2	TRBV10-3	AIGSRTGKDYGYT
TRBJ1-4	TRBV18	ASSPRTGGGEKLF
TRBJ2-3	TRBV6-5	ASSYSGGFTDTQY
TRBJ2-1	TRBV7-9	ASSLTGVHEQF
TRBJ2-5	TRBV29-1	SPRVQETQY
TRBJ2-3	TRBV29-1	SVELTGLSTDTQY
TRBJ2-1	TRBV7-7	ASSLGPYNEQF
TRBJ1-2	TRBV6-5	ASSYSNRGDYGYT
TRBJ2-3	TRBV5-1	ASSPGQNTDTQY
TRBJ2-1	TRBV7-9	ASSLEGLDEQF
TRBJ2-7	TRBV6-5	ASTRGRNAYEQY
TRBJ1-2	TRBV6-1	ASSEGLIENYGYT
TRBJ2-7	TRBV25-1	ASSSRDRGEQY
TRBJ1-4	TRBV28	ASSLGGTSNEKLF
TRBJ2-7	TRBV12-3/TRBV12-4	ASSPTGVEQY
TRBJ2-7	TRBV6-5	ASRARAYEQY
TRBJ1-1	TRBV15	ATSRGNRDTEAF
TRBJ1-4	TRBV28	ASSHLQGATNEKLF
TRBJ2-3	TRBV4-1	ASSQDRRGLDTQY
TRBJ1-6	TRBV6-5	ASHARRDNSPLH
TRBJ2-7	TRBV25-1	ASSGTGLSYEQY
TRBJ1-5	TRBV29-1	SVGAGINQPQH
TRBJ1-1	TRBV21-1	ASSKGSIFRGYTEAF
TRBJ1-1	TRBV4-3	ASSQDLGQGFEAF
TRBJ1-6	TRBV9	ASSLRDRGNSPLH
TRBJ2-7	TRBV3-1/TRBV3-2	ASSRPPRDEQY
TRBJ2-7	TRBV30	AWSVTGWHEQY
TRBJ1-1	TRBV12-3/TRBV12-4	ASSPPGLVEAF
TRBJ2-1	TRBV5-1	ASSLTTSGIQVEQF
TRBJ2-1	TRBV2	ASRSPSGTEDYNEQF
TRBJ2-7	TRBV14	ASSPGQGD
TRBJ2-7	TRBV2	ASMGGSYEQY
TRBJ1-3	TRBV29-1	SVSETGTGSGNTIY
TRBJ2-1	TRBV2	ASSEGTSRNEQF